This entry lists 21 T cell receptor beta chains sequenced from one sample in a study of technical replicates of blood from a handful of donors (dated by TCRdb to 2017 to 2019). Preparation of the library involved the immunoSEQ multiplex PCR assay. TCRdb carries this immuneACCESS record with in-frame sequences only. Its versions omit some clonotypes, under half of them owing to an unresolved V gene in the studies checked, with the rest unexplained. The sample data list 91,000 or so clones, and 95% of these were observed just once. The ten largest clones take up around 0.21% of the sample. Material: T cells isolated from PBMCs. The receptor source for this set is a human donor in good health.

A word on this clone: The sample contains more than one DNA sequence encoding this CDR3. J is TRBJ2-7 and V is TRBV7-2; TRBD2 agrees at 10 bases. Trimming at V came to 6 bases and at J to 4 bases, leaving 15 bases not matched to a gene. The CDR3 is made up of 17 amino acids. Per germline, CDR1 SGHTA and CDR2 FQGNSA. CDR3 bases: TGTGCCAGCAGTCAGGTCCTAGCGGGAGAGGACCTTTACGAGCAGTACTTC. Translation gives CASSQVLAGEDLYEQYF. The whole variable domain, remainder taken from reference TRBV7-2 and TRBJ2-7, is GAGVSQSPSNKVTEKGKDVELRCDPISGHTALYWYRQSLGQGLEFLIYFQGNSAPDKSGLPSDRFSAERTGGSVSTLTIQRTQQEDSAVYLCASSQVLAGEDLYEQYFGPGTRLTVT.

This rearrangement joins TRBV7-2 to TRBJ2-5, with a possible D match to TRBD2 (5 bases). Germline V gene data show CDR1 as SGHTA and CDR2 as FQGNSA. This CDR3 has 17 residues. V dropped 4 bases and J dropped 7 bases, with 25 bases sitting between them. CDR3 protein: CASSSPTLGSVRTTQYF. The CDR3 DNA sequence: TGTGCCAGCAGCTCCCCCACCCTGGGGAGTGTTCGGACGACCCAGTACTTC.

The CDR3 sequence: CASSPGHPEQYF. CDR3 sequence (DNA): TGTGCCAGCAGCCCCGGACACCCCGAGCAGTACTTC. The chain combines TRBV5-4 with TRBJ2-7; D possibly corresponds to TRBD1 (5 bases). Per germline, CDR1 SGHNT and CDR2 YYREEE (reference sequence). Trimming took off 4 bases at V and 6 bases at J, with 11 bases between the two ends. CDR3 size: 12 residues.

The gene calls are TRBV19 and TRBJ2-7, with D perhaps matching TRBD2 (5 bases). This CDR3 spans 14 amino acids. The V gene's germline CDR1 is LNHDA and CDR2 SQIVND (reference sequence). The V end lost 0 bases, the J end lost 3 bases, and 9 bases lay between the germline ends. DNA of the CDR3: TGTGCCAGTAGTATAGATCCGGGAAGCTACGAGCAGTACTTC. Translated, it gives CASSIDPGSYEQYF. Variable domain in full (rest from reference TRBV19 and TRBJ2-7): DGGITQSPKYLFRKEGQNVTLSCEQNLNHDAMYWYRQDPGQGLRLIYYSQIVNDFQKGDIAEGYSVSREKKESFPLTVTSAQKNPTAFYLCASSIDPGSYEQYFGPGTRLTVT.

The V call is TRBV6-5, the J call TRBJ2-5; 7 nucleotides match TRBD1. The CDR3 runs 13 residues. Germline V CDR1 and CDR2: MNHEY, SVGAGI. The V and J ends lost 2 bases and 7 bases, in that order; junction bases with no gene match: 4. The CDR3 here is CASSYRGRGTQYF. The CDR3 coding sequence is TGTGCCAGCAGTTACAGGGGGCGCGGGACCCAGTACTTC.

This clone showed up just once. This chain joins TRBV4-1 and TRBJ2-1, with a tentative D call TRBD2 (6 bases). The length of the CDR3 is 15 residues. V gave up 0 bases and J gave up 6 bases, with 12 bases separating them. The germline gives CDR1 MGHRA, CDR2 YSYEKL. The CDR3 here is CASSQDYGGVNEQFF. Written as DNA, the CDR3 is TGCGCCAGCAGCCAAGATTACGGGGGAGTCAATGAGCAGTTCTTC.

The V call is TRBV5-6, the J call TRBJ1-5; D uncertain. CDR1 SGHDT and CDR2 YYEEEE come from the germline V gene. Between the trimmed V and J ends, which lost 0 bases and 8 bases, there was a span of 6 bases. The CDR3 contains 12 residues. DNA for the CDR3: TGTGCCAGCAGCTTGGGAACGGAGCCCCAGCATTTT. This translates into CASSLGTEPQHF.

This clone appeared a single time. This rearrangement joins TRBV13 to TRBJ2-1; 8 bases align to TRBD1. Germline values: CDR1 PRHDT, CDR2 FYEKMQ (reference sequence). CDR3 length: 14 amino acids. V was pared by 5 bases and J by 7 bases, with 7 bases of the junction left unmatched. In DNA, the CDR3 is TGTGCCAGCAGCCCCGTCACAGGGGGAAATGAGCAGTTCTTC. Translation gives CASSPVTGGNEQFF.

This chain connects TRBV14 to TRBJ2-5; D uncertain. There are 15 residues in the CDR3. Trimming cost V 0 bases and J 1 base, with 9 bases left between them. Germline values: CDR1 SGHDN, CDR2 FVKESK. The CDR3 DNA reads as TGTGCCAGCAGCCAAGAACCGAGTTCCCAAGAGACCCAGTACTTC. Its translation: CASSQEPSSQETQYF. Full variable domain (rest looked up from reference TRBV14 and TRBJ2-5): EAGVTQFPSHSVIEKGQTVTLRCDPISGHDNLYWYRRVMGKEIKFLLHFVKESKQDESGMPNNRFLAERTGGTYSTLKVQPAELEDSGVYFCASSQEPSSQETQYFGPGTRLLVL.

The rearrangement uses TRBV10-3 and TRBJ1-2, with D unresolved. CDR3 length: 15 amino acids. V was shortened by 3 bases and J by 3 bases, with 14 bases between the two germline ends. Germline loops: CDR1 ENHRY, CDR2 SYGVKD. The CDR3: CAISETPPGDYGYTF. CDR3 DNA: TGTGCCATCAGTGAAACACCTCCCGGGGACTATGGCTACACCTTC.

V gene TRBV6-1 combines with J gene TRBJ2-6, with 12 bases matching TRBD1. This CDR3 is built from 18 residues. The trim removed 6 bases at V and 0 bases at J, leaving 6 bases unmatched. Germline V gene sequence: CDR1 MNHNS, CDR2 SASEGT. This chain's CDR3 is CASREPGQGASGANVLTF. Written as DNA, the CDR3 is TGTGCCAGCAGGGAACCGGGACAGGGGGCCTCTGGGGCCAACGTCCTGACTTTC.

V and J are TRBV5-4 and TRBJ2-3; TRBD2 is a possible D gene (6 bases). Germline V gene sequence: CDR1 SGHNT, CDR2 YYREEE (reference sequence). The V gene lost 9 bases and the J gene lost 2 bases, with 19 bases spanning the gap. This CDR3 contains 15 residues. The CDR3 DNA sequence: TGTGCCACCACGAGCGGGCTTACTACCACAGATACGCAGTATTTT. This sequence encodes CATTSGLTTTDTQYF. The entire variable domain, with the rest obtained from reference TRBV5-4 and TRBJ2-3, is as follows: ETGVTQSPTHLIKTRGQQVTLRCSSQSGHNTVSWYQQALGQGPQFIFQYYREEENGRGNFPPRFSGLQFPNYSSELNVNALELDDSALYLCATTSGLTTTDTQYFGPGTRLTVL.

V usage is TRBV6-5 and J usage is TRBJ2-7; 11 bases agree with TRBD2. Germline loops: CDR1 MNHEY, CDR2 SVGAGI. This CDR3 has 16 amino acids. After removal of 4 bases from V and 0 bases from J, the junction contained 5 bases not matched to a gene. The CDR3 coding sequence is TGTGCCAGCAGTTTTTCTACTAGCGGGAGCTCCTACGAGCAGTACTTC. Translation: CASSFSTSGSSYEQYF.

This rearrangement joins TRBV27 to TRBJ2-1; D is undetermined. The V gene's germline CDR1 is MNHEY and CDR2 SMNVEV (reference sequence). The CDR3 length is 14 residues. V was shortened by 2 bases and J by 4 bases, with 9 bases between the two germline ends. CDR3 sequence (DNA): TGTGCCAGCAGTTTACGCCAGATATACAATGAGCAGTTCTTC. Translating gives CASSLRQIYNEQFF.

The rearrangement joins TRBV27 to TRBJ2-3; TRBD2 aligns across 12 bases. The CDR3 is made up of 16 amino acids. V lost 4 bases and J lost 3; bases outside the gene matches: 5. Germline CDR1 and CDR2: MNHEY and SMNVEV (reference sequence). CDR3 loop: CASSSLTSGSTDTQYF. As DNA, the CDR3 is TGTGCCAGCAGTTCCCTGACTAGCGGGAGTACAGATACGCAGTATTTT.

The gene calls are TRBV6-5 and TRBJ1-2; D is ambiguous. The CDR3 spans 12 residues. Germline CDR1 reads MNHEY; CDR2 reads SVGAGI. V was pared by 8 bases and J by 2 bases, with 9 bases between. The DNA of the CDR3 is TGTGCCAGCTCGGGATTAAACTATGGCTACACCTTC. Translation: CASSGLNYGYTF.

The chain has TRBV27 and TRBJ2-7; 7 positions agree with TRBD2. V trimming: 2 bases; J trimming: 4 bases; junction bases outside the gene matches: 8. This CDR3 is 15 amino acids long. The germline V gene encodes CDR1 MNHEY and CDR2 SMNVEV (reference sequence). The CDR3 loop is CASSLVPSGKYEQYF. The CDR3 DNA reads TGTGCCAGCAGTTTAGTCCCCAGCGGGAAATACGAGCAGTACTTC.

This chain links TRBV7-2 with TRBJ1-1; D is ambiguous. Per the germline V gene, CDR1 is SGHTA and CDR2 is FQGNSA. The germline V and J ends were trimmed by 1 base and 1 base, with 7 bases remaining between them. CDR3 length equals 14 residues. This chain's CDR3 is CASSLVFGNTEAFF. CDR3 nucleotide sequence: TGTGCCAGCAGCTTAGTCTTCGGGAACACTGAAGCTTTCTTT.

The chain recombines TRBV25-1 with TRBJ2-7, with a weak D call TRBD1 (6 bases). The CDR3 covers 15 residues. Germline V gives CDR1 MGHDK, CDR2 SYGVNS. Trimming left V 0 bases short and J 3 bases short, with 12 bases between. CDR3 residues: CASSEYYTGRYEQYF. CDR3 nucleotides: TGTGCCAGCAGTGAATATTACACAGGGCGCTACGAGCAGTACTTC.

CDR3 sequence (DNA): TGTGCCAACAGGGCCCACCGGGGGAACGAGCAGTACTTC. It is translated as CANRAHRGNEQYF. This chain uses TRBV27 with TRBJ2-7; the D call may be TRBD1 or TRBD2 (6 bases each). The length of the CDR3 is 13 residues. The germline V gene encodes CDR1 MNHEY and CDR2 SMNVEV (reference sequence). The ends were cut back, 10 bases at V and 5 bases at J, with 18 bases in the middle.

The chain joins TRBV6-5 to TRBJ1-6, with 8 bases matching TRBD1. The CDR3 consists of 16 residues. V gave up 0 bases and J gave up 7 bases; unmatched junction bases: 5. Germline CDR1 is MNHEY and CDR2 is SVGAGI. The CDR3 is CASSYSPGGANSPLHF. CDR3 bases: TGTGCCAGCAGTTACTCCCCAGGGGGCGCGAATTCACCCCTCCACTTT.